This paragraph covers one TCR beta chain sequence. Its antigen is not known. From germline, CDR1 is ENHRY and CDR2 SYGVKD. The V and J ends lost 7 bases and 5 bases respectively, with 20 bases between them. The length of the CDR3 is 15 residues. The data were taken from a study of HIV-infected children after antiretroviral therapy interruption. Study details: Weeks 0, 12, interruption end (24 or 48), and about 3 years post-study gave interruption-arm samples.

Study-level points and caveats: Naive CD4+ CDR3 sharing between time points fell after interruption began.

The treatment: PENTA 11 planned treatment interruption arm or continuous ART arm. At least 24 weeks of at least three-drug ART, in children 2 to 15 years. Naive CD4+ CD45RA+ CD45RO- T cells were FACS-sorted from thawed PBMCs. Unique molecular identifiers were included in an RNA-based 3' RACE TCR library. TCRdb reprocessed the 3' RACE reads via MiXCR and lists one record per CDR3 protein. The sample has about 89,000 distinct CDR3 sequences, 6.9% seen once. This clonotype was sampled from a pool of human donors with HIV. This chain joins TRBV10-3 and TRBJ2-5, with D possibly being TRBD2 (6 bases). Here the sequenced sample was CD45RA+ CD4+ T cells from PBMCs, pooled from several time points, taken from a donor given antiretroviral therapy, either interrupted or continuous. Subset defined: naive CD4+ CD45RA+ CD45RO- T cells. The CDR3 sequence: CAITKAAGPGETQYF. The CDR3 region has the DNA TGTGCCATCACGAAGGCTGCGGGGCCGGGGGAGACCCAGTACTTC.